Each of the 19 T cell receptor beta chains below was sequenced from the same sample in a study of T cells in localized non-small cell lung cancer. Some clones are missing from TCRdb's copy, which holds only in-frame ones; the method was immunoSEQ multiplex PCR. In the table there are 55,000 or so clones, about three quarters of which are singletons. The sample was PBMCs, taken before any cancer treatment. These receptor sequences come from a woman aged 35 to 69 with stage II lung adenocarcinoma.

V and J are TRBV4-1 and TRBJ1-4; D is perhaps TRBD1 (6 bases). There are 16 residues in the CDR3. CDR1 and CDR2 (germline): MGHRA, YSYEKL. Trimming left V 3 bases short and J 5 bases short, with 16 bases between. CDR3: CASSQGHAGGNEKLFF. As DNA, the CDR3 is TGCGCCAGCAGCCAGGGACACGCCGGGGGCAATGAAAAACTGTTTTTT.

The rearrangement joins TRBV23-1 to TRBJ1-3, with D maybe TRBD1 (5 bases). TRBV23-1 is identified as an open reading frame with a role that is uncertain. The ends were cut back, 8 bases at V and 4 bases at J, with 12 bases in the middle. The CDR3 consists of 13 residues. The CDR3 bases are TGCGCCAGCCCTGGACAAGAGGGAAACACCATATATTTT. Its protein is CASPGQEGNTIYF.

V usage is TRBV20-1 and J usage is TRBJ2-1; D may be TRBD2 (6 bases). The V end lost 6 bases, the J end lost 8 bases, and 11 bases lay between the germline ends. Germline V gene lookup returns CDR1 DFQATT and CDR2 SNEGSKA (reference sequence). The CDR3 runs 11 residues. CDR3 sequence reads: CSARTSYEQFF. CDR3 nucleotide sequence: TGCAGTGCCCGTACTAGCTATGAGCAGTTCTTC.

Only a few counts were recorded for this clone. The rearrangement joins TRBV15 to TRBJ2-4; D might be TRBD2 (5 bases). Germline V gene data show CDR1 as LNHNV and CDR2 as YYDKDF (reference sequence). This CDR3 has 12 amino acids. The V end was cut by 0 bases, the J end by 8 bases, with 5 bases between. CDR3 in DNA: TGTGCCACCAGCAGAGACGGGGACATTCAGTACTTC. Its protein product is CATSRDGDIQYF.

V gene TRBV6-6 combines with J gene TRBJ1-5; a possible D gene is TRBD1 (6 bases). The CDR3 is made up of 16 amino acids. V was cut by 2 bases and J by 2 bases, with 13 bases left in between. Per the germline V gene, CDR1 is MNHNY and CDR2 is SVGAGI (reference sequence). Written as DNA, the CDR3 is TGTGCCAGCAGTTACGGGCACAGGGAGGGCAATCAGCCCCAGCATTTT. Its protein is CASSYGHREGNQPQHF.

The chain has TRBV25-1 and TRBJ2-5, with D unresolved. The length of the CDR3 is 13 residues. The V gene lost 8 bases and the J gene lost 2 bases, with 12 bases spanning the gap. Germline-derived CDR1 and CDR2 are MGHDK and SYGVNS. The DNA of the CDR3 is TGTGCCAGCTCAAAAGGGTGGCAAGAGACCCAGTACTTC. It is translated as CASSKGWQETQYF.

J is TRBJ2-7 and V is TRBV7-9; 9 bases map to TRBD1. V lost 5 bases, J lost 8 bases, and 16 bases stayed unmatched. The CDR3 sequence is 16 residues long. The germline CDR1 and CDR2 sequences are SEHNR and FQNEAQ (reference sequence). The DNA of the CDR3 is TGTGCCAGCAGCCAGGGGACAGGGCTTCTAATCGTCAAGCAGTACTTC. It codes for CASSQGTGLLIVKQYF.

The chain employs TRBV5-1 and TRBJ2-3; 8 bases fit TRBD2. The germline V gene has CDR1 SGHRS and CDR2 YFSETQ. The J segment lost 3 bases and the V segment lost 4 bases, leaving 1 base of the junction unmatched. The CDR3 runs 13 residues. CDR3 in amino acids: CASSPGGTDTQYF. The DNA for the CDR3 is TGCGCCAGCAGCCCGGGAGGGACAGATACGCAGTATTTT.

The V call is TRBV4-3, the J call TRBJ1-4; D is perhaps TRBD1 (6 bases). CDR1 LGHNA and CDR2 YSLEER come from the germline V gene. V lost 4 bases to trimming and J lost 7 bases, with 13 bases between them. CDR3 length: 14 residues. In nucleotides, the CDR3 is TGCGCCAGCAGCCCGCGGGGGCTAAGTGAAAAACTGTTTTTT. It translates to CASSPRGLSEKLFF.

This chain joins TRBV2 and TRBJ2-6; D is unresolved. Germline CDR1 is SNHLY and CDR2 is FYNNEI. V lost 7 bases and J lost 4, with 11 bases in between. This CDR3 is built from 14 residues. In nucleotides, the CDR3 is TGTGCCAGCACAAGGGATCTCGGGGCCAACGTCCTGACTTTC. Protein: CASTRDLGANVLTF.

The J gene is TRBJ1-1, the V gene TRBV19; perhaps TRBD1 as D (6 bases). The V gene lost 5 bases and the J gene lost 4 bases, with 11 bases spanning the gap. Looked up from germline, CDR1 is LNHDA and CDR2 is SQIVND (reference sequence). CDR3 length: 13 amino acids. CDR3 sequence reads: CASSLRGTTEAFF. For the CDR3, the DNA is TGTGCCAGTAGTTTGAGGGGGACCACTGAAGCTTTCTTT.

On this clone: One end of the junction is discordant with germline, which a read error may explain. The chain uses TRBV7-6 and TRBJ2-5, with D tentatively TRBD1 or TRBD2 (6 bases each). CDR1 and CDR2 (germline): SGHVS, FNYEAQ. This CDR3 contains 14 residues. CDR3: CASSLGIGGETQYF. The CDR3 DNA reads TGTGCCAGCAGTTTAGGGATAGGGGGGGAGACCCAGTACTTC.

This clone showed up just a few times. The genes are TRBV7-9 and TRBJ2-1; D gene uncertain. This CDR3 spans 12 amino acids. CDR1 is SEHNR, CDR2 FQNEAQ, per germline (reference sequence). V was pared by 2 bases and J by 8 bases, with 7 bases between. The CDR3 nucleotides read TGTGCCAGCAGCTTATCACTGTATGAGCAGTTCTTC. Translated: CASSLSLYEQFF.

The chain combines TRBV28 with TRBJ2-3, with D unclear. The germline gives CDR1 MDHEN, CDR2 SYDVKM. The V and J ends lost 11 bases and 4 bases respectively, with 10 bases between them. The CDR3 has 11 residues. This CDR3 reads CASFGPDTQYF. In nucleotides, the CDR3 is TGTGCCTCGTTCGGCCCAGATACGCAGTATTTT. The full variable domain, its missing parts supplied by reference TRBV28 and TRBJ2-3, is DVKVTQSSRYLVKRTGEKVFLECVQDMDHENMFWYRQDPGLGLRLIYFSYDVKMKEKGDIPEGYSVSREKKERFSLILESASTNQTSMYLCASFGPDTQYFGPGTRLTVL.

This rearrangement joins TRBV6-6 to TRBJ2-2; D not certain. This CDR3 region has 12 residues. Trimming left V 5 bases short and J 8 bases short, with 9 bases between. CDR1 MNHNY and CDR2 SVGAGI come from the germline V gene (reference sequence). Written as DNA, the CDR3 is TGTGCCAGCAGTCCCTTAACGGGGGAGCTGTTTTTT. Residues: CASSPLTGELFF.

J is TRBJ1-4 and V is TRBV19; D call uncertain. The CDR3 totals 13 residues. Germline-derived CDR1 and CDR2 are LNHDA and SQIVND (reference sequence). Trimming pared 3 bases from V and 8 bases from J, leaving 10 bases between. Here the CDR3 reads CASSIDVGEKLFF. The DNA of the CDR3 is TGTGCCAGTAGTATCGACGTTGGGGAAAAACTGTTTTTT.

This clone was picked up many times. The chain links TRBV30 to TRBJ1-3; D possibly corresponds to TRBD1 (5 bases). Trimming took 2 bases from V and 7 from J, leaving 12 bases between them. Germline CDR1 and CDR2: GTSNPN and SVGIG (reference sequence). This CDR3 has 13 residues. This chain's CDR3 is CAWSSGLVNTIYF. CDR3 nucleotide sequence: TGTGCCTGGAGTTCAGGGCTGGTGAACACCATATATTTT.

This clone came up once. The CDR3 coding sequence is TGTGCCAGCAGCTTAGTGGCTAGCGGGGGGCGGACTGAGCAGTTCTTC. It encodes CASSLVASGGRTEQFF. This chain connects TRBV7-2 to TRBJ2-1; 11 nucleotides align to TRBD2. The J segment lost 9 bases and the V segment lost 1 base, leaving 8 bases of the junction unmatched. Germline loops: CDR1 SGHTA, CDR2 FQGNSA. This CDR3 region has 16 residues.

This rearrangement joins TRBV7-9 to TRBJ2-1; TRBD1 aligns across 11 bases. V lost 4 bases, J lost 9 bases, and 8 bases stayed unmatched. The CDR3 totals 15 residues. CDR1 SEHNR and CDR2 FQNEAQ come from the germline V gene (reference sequence). The CDR3 region has the DNA TGTGCCAGCAGCTCGGACAGGGGGCGTATAGGTGAGCAGTTCTTC. This codes for CASSSDRGRIGEQFF.